Listed below are T cell receptor beta chains from one sample, sequenced in a study of identical twins. TCRdb processed the 5' RACE reads anew with MiXCR; each CDR3 protein has one entry. The data show 540,000 or so distinct CDR3 sequences, approximately 20% seen once. The data were also submitted as part of a second study, on yellow fever vaccine responses in identical twins.

Sequenced: CD4+ T cells sorted from blood. The origin of the receptors is a woman between 18 and 29 years old in good health. Each CDR3 is given without its conserved first and last residue.

J gene: TRBJ2-7
V gene: TRBV4-2
CDR3 protein: ASSQEWAKGLAGEYHEQY

J gene: TRBJ2-7
V gene: TRBV12-3/TRBV12-4
CDR3 protein: ASNPSGTGYEQY

J gene: TRBJ1-6
V gene: TRBV11-2
CDR3 protein: ASSLDLGGRVGSPLH

J gene: TRBJ1-3
V gene: TRBV20-1
CDR3 protein: SARGANDGNTIY

J gene: TRBJ2-2
V gene: TRBV7-9
CDR3 protein: ASSSPAPNTGELF

J gene: TRBJ1-2
V gene: TRBV18
CDR3 protein: ASSPPETNYGYT

J gene: TRBJ2-1
V gene: TRBV19
CDR3 protein: ASSIGSGPSYNEQF

J gene: TRBJ2-2
V gene: TRBV5-1
CDR3 protein: ASSPPGGLVTGELF

J gene: TRBJ2-3
V gene: TRBV10-3
CDR3 protein: AISDWRNEDTDTQY

J gene: TRBJ2-6
V gene: TRBV5-1
CDR3 protein: ASKRALEANVLT

J gene: TRBJ2-7
V gene: TRBV20-1
CDR3 protein: SARDLAGGRYEQY

J gene: TRBJ2-7
V gene: TRBV18
CDR3 protein: ASSPYPIGQERSYEQY

J gene: TRBJ2-1
V gene: TRBV5-5
CDR3 protein: ASSLEGNGAYNEQF

J gene: TRBJ2-5
V gene: TRBV10-1
CDR3 protein: ASSERASGKETQY

J gene: TRBJ2-1
V gene: TRBV12-3/TRBV12-4
CDR3 protein: ASSPRTGGGSYNEQF

J gene: TRBJ1-1
V gene: TRBV28
CDR3 protein: ASSFTTENTEAF

J gene: TRBJ2-3
V gene: TRBV5-1
CDR3 protein: ASTGTNTDTQY

J gene: TRBJ2-1
V gene: TRBV5-5
CDR3 protein: ASSFRTGGNEQF

J gene: TRBJ2-1
V gene: TRBV5-1
CDR3 protein: ASSPATSGRASDEQF

J gene: TRBJ2-1
V gene: TRBV11-2
CDR3 protein: ASSLVAGVNEQF

J gene: TRBJ2-5
V gene: TRBV6-2/TRBV6-3
CDR3 protein: ASSYRWEETQY

J gene: TRBJ2-1
V gene: TRBV20-1
CDR3 protein: SARDRVMVYNEQF

J gene: TRBJ2-1
V gene: TRBV4-1
CDR3 protein: ASSQTLVGDNEQF

J gene: TRBJ2-5
V gene: TRBV12-3/TRBV12-4
CDR3 protein: ASSITSGGAGETQY

J gene: TRBJ1-1
V gene: TRBV29-1
CDR3 protein: SVAARGLTEAF

J gene: TRBJ2-6
V gene: TRBV7-8
CDR3 protein: ASSLRAGAGANVLT

J gene: TRBJ1-1
V gene: TRBV7-2
CDR3 protein: ASSPSTGEYTEAF

J gene: TRBJ2-1
V gene: TRBV3-1
CDR3 protein: ASSPTSGSPYNEQF

J gene: TRBJ1-4
V gene: TRBV12-3/TRBV12-4
CDR3 protein: ASSLTAWTNEKLF

J gene: TRBJ2-1
V gene: TRBV28
CDR3 protein: ASSYGSSYNEQF

J gene: TRBJ1-1
V gene: TRBV29-1
CDR3 protein: RSPGQGPWGTEAF

J gene: TRBJ1-2
V gene: TRBV20-1
CDR3 protein: SAIGTANYGYT

J gene: TRBJ2-1
V gene: TRBV20-1
CDR3 protein: SAQPRGAPYNEQF

J gene: TRBJ1-5
V gene: TRBV20-1
CDR3 protein: SAREGGVYSNQPQH

J gene: TRBJ1-2
V gene: TRBV29-1
CDR3 protein: SVVADYGYT

J gene: TRBJ2-5
V gene: TRBV6-1
CDR3 protein: ASSEVRLTPKGETQY

J gene: TRBJ1-3
V gene: TRBV12-3/TRBV12-4
CDR3 protein: ASSPGTAGNTIY

J gene: TRBJ2-3
V gene: TRBV28
CDR3 protein: ASRFRLAGSPDTQY

J gene: TRBJ2-5
V gene: TRBV20-1
CDR3 protein: SGTGRTQETQY

J gene: TRBJ2-5
V gene: TRBV4-1
CDR3 protein: ASSQGGPTLPETQY

J gene: TRBJ1-1
V gene: TRBV2
CDR3 protein: ASISRGPNTEAF

J gene: TRBJ2-7
V gene: TRBV2
CDR3 protein: ASSGRGIEQY

J gene: TRBJ2-5
V gene: TRBV5-1
CDR3 protein: ASSSPMPGGRGVETQY

J gene: TRBJ2-3
V gene: TRBV24-1
CDR3 protein: ATSEAYTDTQY

J gene: TRBJ2-1
V gene: TRBV11-1
CDR3 protein: ASSLGFLAGGLYNEQF

J gene: TRBJ2-7
V gene: TRBV28
CDR3 protein: ASTGGGVHSYEQY

J gene: TRBJ2-1
V gene: TRBV10-3
CDR3 protein: AISPGTSGTRAYNEQF

J gene: TRBJ1-5
V gene: TRBV10-3
CDR3 protein: AISESRGGDQPQH

J gene: TRBJ2-7
V gene: TRBV7-8
CDR3 protein: ASSSDPSRQY

J gene: TRBJ2-3
V gene: TRBV15
CDR3 protein: ATTAAGWLDTQY

J gene: TRBJ2-5
V gene: TRBV10-2
CDR3 protein: ASSETGQETQY

J gene: TRBJ2-3
V gene: TRBV5-1
CDR3 protein: ASSSRTSASSTDTQY